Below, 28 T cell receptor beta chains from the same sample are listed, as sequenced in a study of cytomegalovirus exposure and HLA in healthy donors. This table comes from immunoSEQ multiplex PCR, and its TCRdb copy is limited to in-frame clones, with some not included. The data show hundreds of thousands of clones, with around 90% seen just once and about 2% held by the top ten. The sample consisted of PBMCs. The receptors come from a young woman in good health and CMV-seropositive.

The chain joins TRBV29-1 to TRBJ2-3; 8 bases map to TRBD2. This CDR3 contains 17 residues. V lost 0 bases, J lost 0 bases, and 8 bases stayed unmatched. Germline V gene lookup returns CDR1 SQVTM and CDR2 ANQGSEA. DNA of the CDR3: TGCAGCGTTGAAGATTTAGCGGGACCTTCTAGCACAGATACGCAGTATTTT. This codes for CSVEDLAGPSSTDTQYF.

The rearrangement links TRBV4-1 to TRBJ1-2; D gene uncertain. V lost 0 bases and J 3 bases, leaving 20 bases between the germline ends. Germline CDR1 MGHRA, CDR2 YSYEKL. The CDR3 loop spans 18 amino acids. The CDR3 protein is CASSQEWAGLSADYGYTF. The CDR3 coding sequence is TGCGCCAGCAGCCAAGAATGGGCGGGTCTTTCGGCCGACTATGGCTACACCTTC.

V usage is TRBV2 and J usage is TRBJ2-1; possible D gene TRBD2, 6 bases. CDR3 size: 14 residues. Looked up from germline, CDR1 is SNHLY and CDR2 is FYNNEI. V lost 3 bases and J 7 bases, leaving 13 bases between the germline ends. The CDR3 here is CASSDTRLDNEQFF. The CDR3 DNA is TGTGCCAGCAGTGACACGAGACTAGATAATGAGCAGTTCTTC.

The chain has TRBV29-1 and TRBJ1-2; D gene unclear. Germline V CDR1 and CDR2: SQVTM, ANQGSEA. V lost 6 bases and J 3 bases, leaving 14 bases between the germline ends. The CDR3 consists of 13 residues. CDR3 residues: CSVSRAGDYGYTF. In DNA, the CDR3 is TGCAGCGTGTCAAGGGCGGGTGACTATGGCTACACCTTC.

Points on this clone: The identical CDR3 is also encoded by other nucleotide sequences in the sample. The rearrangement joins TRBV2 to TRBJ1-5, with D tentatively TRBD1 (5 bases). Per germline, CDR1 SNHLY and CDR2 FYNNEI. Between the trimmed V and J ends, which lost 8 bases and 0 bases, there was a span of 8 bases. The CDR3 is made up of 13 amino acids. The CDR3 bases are TGTGCCAGCCGCAGGGATAGCAATCAGCCCCAGCATTTT. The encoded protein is CASRRDSNQPQHF.

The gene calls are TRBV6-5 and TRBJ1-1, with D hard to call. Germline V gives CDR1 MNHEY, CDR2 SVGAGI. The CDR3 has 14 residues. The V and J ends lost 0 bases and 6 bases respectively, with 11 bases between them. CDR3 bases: TGTGCCAGCAGTTACTCGAGGGAAAAACCTGAAGCTTTCTTT. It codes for CASSYSREKPEAFF.

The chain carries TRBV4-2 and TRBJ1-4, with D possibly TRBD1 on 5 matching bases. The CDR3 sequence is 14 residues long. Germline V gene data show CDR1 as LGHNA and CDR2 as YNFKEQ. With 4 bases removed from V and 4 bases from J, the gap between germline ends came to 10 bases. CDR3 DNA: TGTGCCAGCAGCCTCAGGGTGGGTAATGAAAAACTGTTTTTT. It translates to CASSLRVGNEKLFF.

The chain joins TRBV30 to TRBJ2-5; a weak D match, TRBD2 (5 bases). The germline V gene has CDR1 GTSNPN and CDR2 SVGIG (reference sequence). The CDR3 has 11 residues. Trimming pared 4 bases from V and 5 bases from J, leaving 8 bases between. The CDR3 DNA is TGTGCCTGGATGGGCGGGGAGACCCAGTACTTC. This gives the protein CAWMGGETQYF.

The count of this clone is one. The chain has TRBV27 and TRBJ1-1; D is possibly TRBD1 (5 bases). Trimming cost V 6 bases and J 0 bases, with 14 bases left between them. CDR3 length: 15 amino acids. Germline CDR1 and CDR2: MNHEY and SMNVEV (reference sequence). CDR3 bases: TGTGCCAGCAGCTTAGGATGGGGCCTGAACACTGAAGCTTTCTTT. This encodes CASSLGWGLNTEAFF.

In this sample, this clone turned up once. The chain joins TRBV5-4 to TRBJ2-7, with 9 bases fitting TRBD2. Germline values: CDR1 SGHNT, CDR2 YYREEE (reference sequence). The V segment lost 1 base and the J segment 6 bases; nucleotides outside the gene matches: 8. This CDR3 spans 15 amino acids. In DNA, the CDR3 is TGTGCCAGCAGCTTGTGGGCGGGAGGGCCGGGCGAGCAGTACTTC. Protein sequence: CASSLWAGGPGEQYF.

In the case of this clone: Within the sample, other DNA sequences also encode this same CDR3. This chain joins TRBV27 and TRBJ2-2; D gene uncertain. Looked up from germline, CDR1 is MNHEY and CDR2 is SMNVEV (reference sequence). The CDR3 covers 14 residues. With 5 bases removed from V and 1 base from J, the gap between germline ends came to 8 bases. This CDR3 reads CASSQRLNTGELFF. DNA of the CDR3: TGTGCCAGCAGTCAACGACTGAACACCGGGGAGCTGTTTTTT.

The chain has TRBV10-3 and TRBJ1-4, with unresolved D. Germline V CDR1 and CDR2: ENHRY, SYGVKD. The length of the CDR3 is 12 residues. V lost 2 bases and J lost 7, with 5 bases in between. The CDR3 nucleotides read TGTGCCATCAGTGAGACAAGTGAAAAACTGTTTTTT. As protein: CAISETSEKLFF.

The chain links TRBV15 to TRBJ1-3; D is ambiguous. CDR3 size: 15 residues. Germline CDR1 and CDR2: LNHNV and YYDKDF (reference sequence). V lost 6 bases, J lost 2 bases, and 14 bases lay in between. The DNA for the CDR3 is TGTGCCACCAGACCCGCCCGAACAGCTGGAAACACCATATATTTT. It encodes CATRPARTAGNTIYF.

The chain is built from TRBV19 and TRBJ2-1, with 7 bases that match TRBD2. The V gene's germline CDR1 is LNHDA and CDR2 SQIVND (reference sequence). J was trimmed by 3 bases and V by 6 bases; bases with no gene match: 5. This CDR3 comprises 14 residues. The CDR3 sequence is CASRGGSGYNEQFF. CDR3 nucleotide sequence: TGTGCCAGTAGGGGAGGGTCCGGCTACAATGAGCAGTTCTTC.

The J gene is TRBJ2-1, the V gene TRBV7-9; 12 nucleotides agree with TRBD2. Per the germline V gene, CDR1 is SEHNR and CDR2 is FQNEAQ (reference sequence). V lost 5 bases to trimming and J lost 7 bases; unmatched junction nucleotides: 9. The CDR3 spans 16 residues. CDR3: CASSNPTSGSLNEQFF. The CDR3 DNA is TGTGCCAGCAGCAACCCGACTAGCGGGAGTTTAAATGAGCAGTTCTTC. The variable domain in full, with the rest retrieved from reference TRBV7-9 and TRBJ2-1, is DTGVSQNPRHKITKRGQNVTFRCDPISEHNRLYWYRQTLGQGPEFLTYFQNEAQLEKSRLLSDRFSAERPKGSFSTLEIQRTEQGDSAMYLCASSNPTSGSLNEQFFGPGTRLTVL.

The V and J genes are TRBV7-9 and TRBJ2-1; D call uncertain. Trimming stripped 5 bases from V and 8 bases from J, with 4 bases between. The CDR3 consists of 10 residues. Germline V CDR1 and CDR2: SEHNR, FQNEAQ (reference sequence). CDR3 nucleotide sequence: TGTGCCAGCAGCCGGGATGAGCAGTTCTTC. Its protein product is CASSRDEQFF.

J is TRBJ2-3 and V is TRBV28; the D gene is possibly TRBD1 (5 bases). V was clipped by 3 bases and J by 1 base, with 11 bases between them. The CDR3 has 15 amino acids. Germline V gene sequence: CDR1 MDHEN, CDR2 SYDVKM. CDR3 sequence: CASSFQGWGTDTQYF. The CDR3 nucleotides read TGTGCCAGCAGTTTCCAGGGTTGGGGCACAGATACGCAGTATTTT.

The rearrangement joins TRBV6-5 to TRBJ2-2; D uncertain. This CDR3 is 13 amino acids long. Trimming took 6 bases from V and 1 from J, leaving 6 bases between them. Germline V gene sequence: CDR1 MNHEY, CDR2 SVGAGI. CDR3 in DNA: TGTGCCAGCAGAGTGAGGAACACCGGGGAGCTGTTTTTT. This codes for CASRVRNTGELFF.

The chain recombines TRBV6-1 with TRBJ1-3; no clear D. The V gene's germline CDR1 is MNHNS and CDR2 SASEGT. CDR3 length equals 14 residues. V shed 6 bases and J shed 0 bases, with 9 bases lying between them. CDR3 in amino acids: CASRLDNSGNTIYF. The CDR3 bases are TGTGCCAGCAGGTTAGACAACTCTGGAAACACCATATATTTT.

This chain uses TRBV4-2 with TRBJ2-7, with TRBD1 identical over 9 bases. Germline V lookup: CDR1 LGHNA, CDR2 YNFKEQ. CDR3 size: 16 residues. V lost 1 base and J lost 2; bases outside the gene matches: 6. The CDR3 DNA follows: TGTGCCAGCAGCCAAGGAGGACAGGGGTACCCCTACGAGCAGTACTTC. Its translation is CASSQGGQGYPYEQYF.

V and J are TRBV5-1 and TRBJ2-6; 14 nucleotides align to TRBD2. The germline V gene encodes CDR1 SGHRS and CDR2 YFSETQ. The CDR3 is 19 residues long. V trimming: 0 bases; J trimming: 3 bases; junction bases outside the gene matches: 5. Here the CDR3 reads CASSLAGTSGSSGANVLTF. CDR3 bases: TGCGCCAGCAGCTTGGCCGGGACTAGCGGGAGTAGTGGGGCCAACGTCCTGACTTTC.

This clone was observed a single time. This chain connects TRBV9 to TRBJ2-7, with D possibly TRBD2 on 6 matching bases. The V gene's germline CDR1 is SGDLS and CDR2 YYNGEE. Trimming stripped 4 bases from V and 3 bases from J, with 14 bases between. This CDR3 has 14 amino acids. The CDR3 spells CASSSTYGSYEQYF. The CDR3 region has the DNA TGTGCCAGCAGCTCAACGTACGGGAGCTACGAGCAGTACTTC.

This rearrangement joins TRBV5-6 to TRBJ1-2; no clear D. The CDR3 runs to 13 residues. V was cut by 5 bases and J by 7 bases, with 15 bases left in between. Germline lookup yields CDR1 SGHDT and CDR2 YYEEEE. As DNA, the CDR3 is TGTGCCAGCAGGTCTGAGAGGGAGCGTGGCTACACCTTC. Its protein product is CASRSERERGYTF.

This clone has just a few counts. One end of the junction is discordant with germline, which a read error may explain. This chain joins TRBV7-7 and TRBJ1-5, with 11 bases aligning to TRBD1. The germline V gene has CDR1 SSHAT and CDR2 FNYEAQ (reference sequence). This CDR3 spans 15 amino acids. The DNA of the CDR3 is TGTGCTAGCAGGGACAGGGGGTATAGCAATCAGCCCCAGCATTTT. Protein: CASRDRGYSNQPQHF.

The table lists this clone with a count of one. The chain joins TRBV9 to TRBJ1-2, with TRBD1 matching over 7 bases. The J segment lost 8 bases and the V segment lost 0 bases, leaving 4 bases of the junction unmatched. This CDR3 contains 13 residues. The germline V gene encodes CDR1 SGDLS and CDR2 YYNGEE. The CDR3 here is CASSVVGGEGYTF. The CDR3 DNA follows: TGTGCCAGCAGCGTAGTAGGGGGCGAGGGCTACACCTTC. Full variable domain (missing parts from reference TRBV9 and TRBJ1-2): DSGVTQTPKHLITATGQRVTLRCSPRSGDLSVYWYQQSLDQGLQFLIQYYNGEERAKGNILERFSAQQFPDLHSELNLSSLELGDSALYFCASSVVGGEGYTFGSGTRLTVV.

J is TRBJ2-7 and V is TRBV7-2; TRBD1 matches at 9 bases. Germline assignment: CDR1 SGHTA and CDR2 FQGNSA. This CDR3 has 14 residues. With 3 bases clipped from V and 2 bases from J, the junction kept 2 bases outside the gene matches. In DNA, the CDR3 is TGTGCCAGCAGCTTCACAGGGGGCCCCTACGAGCAGTACTTC. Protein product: CASSFTGGPYEQYF.

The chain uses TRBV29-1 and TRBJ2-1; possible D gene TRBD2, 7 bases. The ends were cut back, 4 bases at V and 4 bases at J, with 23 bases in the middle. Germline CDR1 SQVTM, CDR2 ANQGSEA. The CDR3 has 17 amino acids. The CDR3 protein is CSVGGLAAPHFYNEQFF. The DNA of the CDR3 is TGCAGCGTTGGGGGGCTAGCGGCACCCCATTTTTACAATGAGCAGTTCTTC.

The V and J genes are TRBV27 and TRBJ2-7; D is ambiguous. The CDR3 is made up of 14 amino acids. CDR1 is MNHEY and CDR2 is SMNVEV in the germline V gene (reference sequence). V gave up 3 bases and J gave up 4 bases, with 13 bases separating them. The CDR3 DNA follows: TGTGCCAGCAGTTTCGACACAAACTTATACGAGCAGTACTTC. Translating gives CASSFDTNLYEQYF.